Listed here are 20 T cell receptor beta chains from one sample, sequenced in a study of cytomegalovirus exposure and HLA in healthy donors. PCR used 60 Vbeta primers and 13 Jbeta primers. Produced via immunoSEQ multiplex PCR; TCRdb's table is partial and in-frame only. This sample has about 200,000 clones, with over 60% found just once. Sequencing was performed on PBMCs. These receptors were collected from a middle-aged man in good health and CMV-seronegative.

V usage is TRBV5-1 and J usage is TRBJ1-2; D is undetermined. Germline lookup yields CDR1 SGHRS and CDR2 YFSETQ. Trimming pared 0 bases from V and 0 bases from J, leaving 3 bases between. This CDR3 has 13 residues. CDR3 loop: CASSLGTNYGYTF. The CDR3 DNA reads TGCGCCAGCAGCTTGGGTACTAACTATGGCTACACCTTC. Filled out from reference TRBV5-1 and TRBJ1-2, the complete variable domain reads KAGVTQTPRYLIKTRGQQVTLSCSPISGHRSVSWYQQTPGQGLQFLFEYFSETQRNKGNFPGRFSGRQFSNSRSEMNVSTLELGDSALYLCASSLGTNYGYTFGSGTRLTVV.

The J gene is TRBJ1-5, the V gene TRBV27, with TRBD1 as a possible D gene (5 bases). The CDR3 contains 15 residues. The germline V gene encodes CDR1 MNHEY and CDR2 SMNVEV (reference sequence). Trimming took off 2 bases at V and 2 bases at J, with 10 bases between the two ends. The DNA of the CDR3 is TGTGCCAGCAGTTTAGGGACGGGGGGCAATCAGCCCCAGCATTTT. This codes for CASSLGTGGNQPQHF.

The chain has TRBV19 and TRBJ2-1; TRBD2 is a possible D gene (5 bases). Germline values: CDR1 LNHDA, CDR2 SQIVND (reference sequence). The V end lost 3 bases, the J end lost 5 bases, and 11 bases lay between the germline ends. CDR3 length: 14 residues. The CDR3 bases are TGTGCCAGTAGTATCTCCGCGGGTCACAATGAGCAGTTCTTC. Protein product: CASSISAGHNEQFF.

This clone was observed a handful of times. The rearrangement joins TRBV5-1 to TRBJ1-1, with 7 bases fitting TRBD1. The CDR3 has 15 residues. Germline CDR1 is SGHRS and CDR2 is YFSETQ. After removal of 4 bases from V and 6 bases from J, the junction contained 12 bases not matched to a gene. The CDR3 DNA reads TGCGCCAGCAGCAAGGAAGGGGGCAGAGGCGCTGAAGCTTTCTTT. It yields the protein CASSKEGGRGAEAFF. The full variable domain, with the rest looked up from reference TRBV5-1 and TRBJ1-1, is KAGVTQTPRYLIKTRGQQVTLSCSPISGHRSVSWYQQTPGQGLQFLFEYFSETQRNKGNFPGRFSGRQFSNSRSEMNVSTLELGDSALYLCASSKEGGRGAEAFFGQGTRLTVV.

Comment on this clone: An end of the junction does not agree with germline; a read error may underlie this. The gene calls are TRBV7-9 and TRBJ2-1; 7 bases are shared with TRBD2. Germline V lookup: CDR1 SEHNR, CDR2 FQNEAQ (reference sequence). The CDR3 consists of 15 residues. The CDR3 DNA reads TGTTCCAGCAGCTCTAGCGGTTCAAGGGACAATGAGCAGTTCTTC. This encodes CSSSSSGSRDNEQFF.

V usage is TRBV6-1 and J usage is TRBJ1-4; the D is unclear. The V and J ends lost 2 bases and 3 bases respectively, with 10 bases between them. This CDR3 has 15 amino acids. The germline V gene has CDR1 MNHNS and CDR2 SASEGT. DNA of the CDR3: TGTGCCAGCAGTGAATTGGGCGTTGCTAATGAAAAACTGTTTTTT. This sequence encodes CASSELGVANEKLFF.

The chain combines TRBV5-6 with TRBJ1-2, with 10 bases identical to TRBD1. This CDR3 contains 14 residues. Germline V gene lookup returns CDR1 SGHDT and CDR2 YYEEEE. The V gene end was trimmed by 4 bases and the J gene end by 3 bases; junction bases not matched to a gene: 3. CDR3 residues: CASSTDRGHYGYTF. CDR3 nucleotide sequence: TGTGCCAGCAGCACCGACAGGGGGCACTATGGCTACACCTTC.

The chain has TRBV30 and TRBJ1-1; weak D call: TRBD1 (5 bases). The CDR3 runs 11 residues. The V gene lost 4 bases and the J gene lost 6 bases, with 9 bases spanning the gap. In germline, CDR1 is GTSNPN, CDR2 SVGIG (reference sequence). This CDR3 is CAWNRQSEAFF. The CDR3 bases are TGTGCCTGGAATCGACAGTCTGAAGCTTTCTTT.

The chain links TRBV9 to TRBJ1-2, with TRBD1 identical over 9 bases. The J segment lost 6 bases and the V segment lost 0 bases, leaving 6 bases of the junction unmatched. This CDR3 region has 15 residues. Germline V CDR1 and CDR2: SGDLS, YYNGEE. The CDR3 nucleotides are TGTGCCAGCAGCGTAGGACAGGGGGGGAGAGATGGCTACACCTTC. It specifies CASSVGQGGRDGYTF.

This sequence joins TRBV6-1 and TRBJ2-5; TRBD2 agrees at 13 bases. Germline V gives CDR1 MNHNS, CDR2 SASEGT. J was trimmed by 13 bases and V by 4 bases; bases with no gene match: 12. The CDR3 is 15 residues long. The chain's CDR3 is CASSGMTSGGSDRYF. CDR3 in DNA: TGTGCCAGCAGTGGGATGACTAGCGGGGGGTCCGATAGGTACTTC.

Points on this clone: The junction departs from germline at one end; a sequencing error may be responsible. The V and J genes are TRBV7-9 and TRBJ1-1; possible D gene TRBD1, 6 bases. CDR1 SEHNR and CDR2 FQNEAQ come from the germline V gene (reference sequence). CDR3 length: 14 residues. CDR3 DNA: TGTTCCAGCAGCCTAAGGGGGTCAGGCACTGAAGCTTTCTTT. Its protein is CSSSLRGSGTEAFF.

A single count supports this clone. This chain uses TRBV6-1 with TRBJ2-3; TRBD2 matches at 10 bases. V gave up 4 bases and J gave up 2 bases; unmatched junction bases: 9. Germline V lookup: CDR1 MNHNS, CDR2 SASEGT. CDR3 size: 17 residues. The CDR3 DNA follows: TGTGCCAGCAGTGCCTCCATAGCGGGAGGAAACACAGATACGCAGTATTTT. Protein product: CASSASIAGGNTDTQYF.

V gene TRBV7-9 combines with J gene TRBJ1-4; possibly TRBD1 for D (6 bases). Between the trimmed V and J ends, which lost 4 bases and 8 bases, there was a span of 14 bases. The CDR3 sequence is 14 residues long. Germline V gene data show CDR1 as SEHNR and CDR2 as FQNEAQ (reference sequence). The chain's CDR3 is CASSSTGFIEKLFF. The CDR3 DNA is TGTGCCAGCAGCTCCACAGGGTTCATAGAAAAACTGTTTTTT.

With regard to this clone: One end of the junction is discordant with germline, which a read error may explain. J is TRBJ2-6 and V is TRBV7-9; no clear D gene. This CDR3 is built from 16 residues. CDR1 and CDR2 from the germline V gene are SEHNR and FQNEAQ (reference sequence). CDR3 residues: CSSSLTFSSGANVLTF. DNA for the CDR3: TGTTCCAGCAGCTTAACGTTCAGCTCTGGGGCCAACGTCCTGACTTTC.

The rearrangement uses TRBV7-6 and TRBJ1-4, with D possibly being TRBD1 (5 bases). V shed 5 bases and J shed 7 bases, with 17 bases lying between them. The CDR3 is 15 amino acids. Germline CDR1 reads SGHVS; CDR2 reads FNYEAQ. The DNA for the CDR3 is TGTGCCAGCAGCGTGGGGGGGGGTTTGGGTGAAAAACTGTTTTTT. It translates to CASSVGGGLGEKLFF.

This clone was counted a few times. The chain carries TRBV7-6 and TRBJ1-1, with a tentative D call TRBD1 (5 bases). Germline V gives CDR1 SGHVS, CDR2 FNYEAQ. Trimming cost V 3 bases and J 6 bases, with 11 bases left between them. The CDR3 runs to 13 residues. The DNA for the CDR3 is TGTGCCAGCAGCTTCGGGGGGGTGGCTGAAGCTTTCTTT. Translated, it gives CASSFGGVAEAFF.

The chain joins TRBV6-6 to TRBJ2-1, with TRBD2 matching over 7 bases. Trimming cost V 5 bases and J 8 bases; bases outside gene matches: 6. The CDR3 is 13 amino acids. The V gene's germline CDR1 is MNHNY and CDR2 SVGAGI (reference sequence). The CDR3 sequence: CASSPGGSHEQFF. In DNA form, the CDR3 reads TGTGCCAGCAGTCCCGGGGGGTCGCATGAGCAGTTCTTC.

This clone was seen just once. The chain carries TRBV28 and TRBJ1-5; TRBD1 matches 9 bases. CDR3 length: 16 residues. CDR1 is MDHEN and CDR2 is SYDVKM in the germline V gene. The V and J ends lost 5 bases and 9 bases, in that order; junction bases with no gene match: 14. As DNA, the CDR3 is TGTGCCAGCAGTCCTCCCCAGACAGGGGGTTTTCTGCCCCAGCATTTT. Translated, it gives CASSPPQTGGFLPQHF.

The chain links TRBV27 to TRBJ2-5; 10 nucleotides line up with TRBD2. The closer fit of TRBJ2-7 to the DNA end suggests the J call may be wrong. Germline loops: CDR1 MNHEY, CDR2 SMNVEV (reference sequence). This CDR3 comprises 13 residues. CDR3 DNA: TGTGCCAGCAGTTTTAGCGGGGGGTACGAGCAGTACTTC. Protein: CASSFSGGYEQYF.

This chain connects TRBV27 to TRBJ2-7; TRBD2 agrees at 7 bases. The CDR3 has 15 amino acids. The germline gives CDR1 MNHEY, CDR2 SMNVEV (reference sequence). J lost 6 bases, V lost 5 bases, and 13 bases had no gene match. CDR3 region: CASSLRGDMLLEQYF. The CDR3 coding sequence is TGTGCCAGCAGTCTACGGGGGGATATGTTGCTCGAGCAGTACTTC.